A selection of T cell receptor beta chains follows, all from one sample in a study of T cell repertoires in cytomegalovirus infection. TCRdb re-called the reads through MiXCR, storing one row per CDR3 protein. The data show roughly 76,000 distinct CDR3 sequences, roughly 3.7% seen once. Sequenced sample: PBMCs. Every receptor here comes from a human donor in good health (CMV status not recorded). Some clones in this sample may be carry-over from other donors' samples. CDR3s include the opening cysteine and the closing phenylalanine or tryptophan. Each record gives: D gene, clone size, V gene, CDR3 length, J gene, CDR3 DNA, CDR3 protein. The D gene is left open where the match is weak. Clone size is not always given. Where it is, it says once, few, many or a class for expanded clones.

-,many,TRBV7-8,16,TRBJ2-1,TGTGCCAGCAGCTTAACCCCTGTTGCGCCCCACAATGAGCAGTTCTTC,CASSLTPVAPHNEQFF
-,many,TRBV6-6,15,TRBJ1-2,TGTGCCAGCAGTTACATACCCGACCGGGACTATGGCTACACCTTC,CASSYIPDRDYGYTF
-,many,TRBV6-4,15,TRBJ2-1,TGTGCCAGCAGTAGCGTCCACTACTCCTACAATGAGCAGTTCTTC,CASSSVHYSYNEQFF
TRBD1,many,TRBV4-1,19,TRBJ1-1,TGCGCCAGCAGCCCCGGGACAGGGTCCCTCCTATTCATGAACACTGAAGCTTTCTTT,CASSPGTGSLLFMNTEAFF
TRBD1,many,TRBV6-1,15,TRBJ1-6,TGTGCCAGCAGTGATATTTTGGGACAGAGCTCACCCCTCCACTTT,CASSDILGQSSPLHF
TRBD1,-,TRBV4-3,15,TRBJ1-1,TGCGCCTGCAGCCAGGGGGGGGGCCTAAACACTGAAGCTTTCTTT,CACSQGGGLNTEAFF
TRBD1,many,TRBV12-3/TRBV12-4,16,TRBJ2-1,TGTGCCAGCAGTTCCTGGACAGGGGGCAAATCCAATGAGCAGTTCTTC,CASSSWTGGKSNEQFF
-,many,TRBV7-9,13,TRBJ2-3,TGTGCCAGCAGCCGACAGAGCACAGATACGCAGTATTTT,CASSRQSTDTQYF
-,many,TRBV5-4,13,TRBJ2-7,TGTGCCAGCAGCTTTGATGGGAACTACGAGCAGTACTTC,CASSFDGNYEQYF
-,many,TRBV6-2/TRBV6-3,15,TRBJ2-7,TGTGCCAGCAGTTACTCGGCTGACAGCTCCTACGAGCAGTACTTC,CASSYSADSSYEQYF
TRBD1,many,TRBV11-2,17,TRBJ1-6,TGTGCCAGCAGCTTTAGGATCCCAGGACAGGGAGGGTCACCCCTCCACTTT,CASSFRIPGQGGSPLHF
-,many,TRBV5-1,20,TRBJ2-3,TGCGCCAGCAGCTTGTTGGGGGCAATAAGGGAAAAACAAAGCACAGATACGCAGTATTTT,CASSLLGAIREKQSTDTQYF
-,once,TRBV20-1,12,TRBJ2-5,TGCAGTGCTAGAGATCGAGGTCGAAGATCTGTATTC,CSARDRGRRSVF
-,few,TRBV6-5,16,TRBJ1-2,TGTGCCAGCAGTTACTCTTTATTTGACAGTTTCTATGGCTACACCTTC,CASSYSLFDSFYGYTF
-,many,TRBV20-1,13,TRBJ1-1,TGCAGTGCTAGCGCAGGTCGAGGCACTGAAGCTTTCTTT,CSASAGRGTEAFF
-,many,TRBV12-5,14,TRBJ1-1,TGTGCCGGGGGGGGCGCGCATCTGAACACTGAAGCTTTCTTT,CAGGGAHLNTEAFF
-,many,TRBV27,16,TRBJ1-2,TGTGCCAGCAGTTTACAGGCTAGACCACCCGAGGGTGGCTACACCTTC,CASSLQARPPEGGYTF
TRBD1,many,TRBV18,13,TRBJ2-7,TGTGCCAGCTCAGAAGGGACAGTCTACGAGCAGTACTTC,CASSEGTVYEQYF
TRBD1,many,TRBV20-1,16,TRBJ1-3,TGCAGTGCTAGAAGGGACAGTTCGTACTCTGGAAACACCATATATTTT,CSARRDSSYSGNTIYF
-,many,TRBV5-1,13,TRBJ1-1,TGCGCCAGCAGCTTCGACCCGAACACTGAAGCTTTCTTT,CASSFDPNTEAFF
TRBD2,many,TRBV7-2,14,TRBJ2-7,TGTGCCAGCAGGACTAGCGGGGGTGTCTACGAGCAGTACTTC,CASRTSGGVYEQYF
-,many,TRBV6-2/TRBV6-3,16,TRBJ2-2,TGTGCCAGCAGTTACTCGGGCCAATCGAACACCGGGGAGCTGTTTTTT,CASSYSGQSNTGELFF